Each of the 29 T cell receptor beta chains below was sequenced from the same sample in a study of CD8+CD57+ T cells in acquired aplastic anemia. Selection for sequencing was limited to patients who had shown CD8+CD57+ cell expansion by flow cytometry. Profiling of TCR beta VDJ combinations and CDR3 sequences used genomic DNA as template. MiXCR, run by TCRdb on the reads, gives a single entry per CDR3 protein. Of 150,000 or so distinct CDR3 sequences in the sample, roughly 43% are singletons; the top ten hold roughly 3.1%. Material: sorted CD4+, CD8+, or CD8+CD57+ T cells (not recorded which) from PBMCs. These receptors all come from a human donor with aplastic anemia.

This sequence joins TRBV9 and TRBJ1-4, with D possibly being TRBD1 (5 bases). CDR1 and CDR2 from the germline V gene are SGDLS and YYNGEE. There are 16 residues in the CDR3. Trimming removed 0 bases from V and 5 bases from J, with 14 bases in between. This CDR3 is CASSVGTGRTNEKLFF. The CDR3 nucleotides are TGTGCCAGCAGCGTAGGAACAGGCAGGACAAATGAAAAACTGTTTTTT.

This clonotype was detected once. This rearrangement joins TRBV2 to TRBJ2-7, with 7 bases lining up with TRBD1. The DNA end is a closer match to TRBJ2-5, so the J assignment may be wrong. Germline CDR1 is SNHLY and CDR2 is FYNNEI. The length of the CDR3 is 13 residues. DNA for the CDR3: TGTGCCGGGAGAGGGGGCGCAGGGGAGACCCAGTACTTC. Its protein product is CAGRGGAGETQYF.

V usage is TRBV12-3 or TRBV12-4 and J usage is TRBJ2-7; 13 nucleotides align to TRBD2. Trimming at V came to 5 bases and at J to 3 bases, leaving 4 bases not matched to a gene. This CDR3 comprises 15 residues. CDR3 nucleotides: TGTGCCAGCAGTGCGACTAGCGGGGGGCACTACGAGCAGTACTTC. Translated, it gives CASSATSGGHYEQYF.

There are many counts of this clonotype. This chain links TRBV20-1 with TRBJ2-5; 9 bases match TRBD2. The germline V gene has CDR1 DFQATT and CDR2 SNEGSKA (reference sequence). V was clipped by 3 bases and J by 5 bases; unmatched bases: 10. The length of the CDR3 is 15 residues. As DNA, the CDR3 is TGCAGTGCTAGGCGGGGGGGTCGCGGGTGGGAGACCCAGTACTTC. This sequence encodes CSARRGGRGWETQYF.

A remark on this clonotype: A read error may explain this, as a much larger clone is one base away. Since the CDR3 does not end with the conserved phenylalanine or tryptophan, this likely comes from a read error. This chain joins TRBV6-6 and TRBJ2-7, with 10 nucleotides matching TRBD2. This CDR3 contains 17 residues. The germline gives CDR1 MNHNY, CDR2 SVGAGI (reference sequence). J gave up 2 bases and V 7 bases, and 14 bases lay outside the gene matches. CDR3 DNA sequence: TGTGCCAGCACTCTCGGTAGCGGGAGGCGTTGGGCCTACGAGCAGTACTCC. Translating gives CASTLGSGRRWAYEQYS.

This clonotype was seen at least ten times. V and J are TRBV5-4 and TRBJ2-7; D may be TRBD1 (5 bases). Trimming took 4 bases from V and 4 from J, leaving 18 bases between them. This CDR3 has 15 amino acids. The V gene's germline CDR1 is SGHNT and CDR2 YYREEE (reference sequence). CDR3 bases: TGTGCCAGCAGCCTCGGCTTGCAGGGTGGGTACGAGCAGTACTTC. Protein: CASSLGLQGGYEQYF.

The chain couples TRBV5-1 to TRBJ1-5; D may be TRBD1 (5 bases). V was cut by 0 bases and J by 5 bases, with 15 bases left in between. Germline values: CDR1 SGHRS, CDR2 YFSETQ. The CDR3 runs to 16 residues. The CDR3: CASSLEWGLPYQPQHF. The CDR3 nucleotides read TGCGCCAGCAGCTTGGAGTGGGGACTTCCGTATCAGCCCCAGCATTTT.

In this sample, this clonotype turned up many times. The CDR3 sequence: CASSLQGQTNTEAFF. The CDR3 nucleotides are TGCGCCAGCAGCTTACAGGGACAGACTAACACTGAAGCTTTCTTT. This chain uses TRBV5-1 with TRBJ1-1; 7 nucleotides agree with TRBD1. This CDR3 contains 15 residues. V trimming: 2 bases; J trimming: 2 bases; junction bases outside the gene matches: 6. Per the germline V gene, CDR1 is SGHRS and CDR2 is YFSETQ.

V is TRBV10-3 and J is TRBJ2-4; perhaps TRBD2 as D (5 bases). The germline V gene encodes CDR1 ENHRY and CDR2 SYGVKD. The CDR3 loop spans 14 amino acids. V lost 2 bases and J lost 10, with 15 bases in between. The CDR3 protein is CAISEVTGPGIQYF. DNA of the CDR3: TGTGCCATCAGTGAGGTGACTGGACCGGGGATTCAGTACTTC.

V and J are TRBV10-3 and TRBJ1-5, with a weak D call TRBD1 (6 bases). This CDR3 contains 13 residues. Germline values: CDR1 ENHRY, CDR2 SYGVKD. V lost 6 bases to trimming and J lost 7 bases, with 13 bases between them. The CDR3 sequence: CAIRNRVGQPQHF. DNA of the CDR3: TGTGCCATCAGGAACAGGGTAGGGCAGCCCCAGCATTTT.

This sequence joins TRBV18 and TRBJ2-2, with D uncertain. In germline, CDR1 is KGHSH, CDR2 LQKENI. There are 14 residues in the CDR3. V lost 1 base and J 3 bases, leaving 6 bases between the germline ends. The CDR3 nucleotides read TGTGCCAGCTCACCACGGTCGGACACCGGGGAGCTGTTTTTT. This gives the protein CASSPRSDTGELFF. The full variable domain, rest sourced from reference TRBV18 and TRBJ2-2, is NAGVMQNPRHLVRRRGQEARLRCSPMKGHSHVYWYRQLPEEGLKFMVYLQKENIIDESGMPKERFSAEFPKEGPSILRIQQVVRGDSAAYFCASSPRSDTGELFFGEGSRLTVL.

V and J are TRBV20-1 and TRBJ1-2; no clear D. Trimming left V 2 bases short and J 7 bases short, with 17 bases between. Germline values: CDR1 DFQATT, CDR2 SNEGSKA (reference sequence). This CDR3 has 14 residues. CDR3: CSARQVRRRGGYTF. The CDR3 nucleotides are TGCAGTGCTAGACAGGTCAGGAGACGGGGTGGCTACACCTTC.

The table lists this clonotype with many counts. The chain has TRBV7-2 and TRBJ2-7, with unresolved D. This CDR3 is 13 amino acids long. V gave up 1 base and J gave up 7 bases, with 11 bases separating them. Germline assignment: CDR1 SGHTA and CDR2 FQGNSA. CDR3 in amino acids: CASSLGYVGEQYF. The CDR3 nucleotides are TGTGCCAGCAGCTTAGGGTACGTGGGGGAGCAGTACTTC.

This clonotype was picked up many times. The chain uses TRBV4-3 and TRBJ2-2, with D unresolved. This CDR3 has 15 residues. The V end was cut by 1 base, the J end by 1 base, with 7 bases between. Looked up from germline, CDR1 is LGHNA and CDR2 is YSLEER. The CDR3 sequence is CASSQGVLNTGELFF. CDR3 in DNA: TGCGCCAGCAGCCAAGGGGTGCTGAACACCGGGGAGCTGTTTTTT.

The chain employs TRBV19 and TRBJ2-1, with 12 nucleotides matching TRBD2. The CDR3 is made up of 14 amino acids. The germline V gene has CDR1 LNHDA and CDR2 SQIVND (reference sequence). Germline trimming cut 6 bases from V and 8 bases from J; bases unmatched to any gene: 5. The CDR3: CASRRTSGMDEQFF. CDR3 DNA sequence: TGTGCCAGTAGGCGGACTAGCGGGATGGATGAGCAGTTCTTC. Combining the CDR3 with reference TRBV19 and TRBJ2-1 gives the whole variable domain DGGITQSPKYLFRKEGQNVTLSCEQNLNHDAMYWYRQDPGQGLRLIYYSQIVNDFQKGDIAEGYSVSREKKESFPLTVTSAQKNPTAFYLCASRRTSGMDEQFFGPGTRLTVL.

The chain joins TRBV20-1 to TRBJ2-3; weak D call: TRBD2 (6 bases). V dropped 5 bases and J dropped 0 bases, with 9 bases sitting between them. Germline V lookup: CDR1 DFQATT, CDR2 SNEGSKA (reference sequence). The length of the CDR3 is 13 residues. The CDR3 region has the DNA TGCAGTGCTCGCGGGGAAAGCACAGATACGCAGTATTTT. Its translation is CSARGESTDTQYF.

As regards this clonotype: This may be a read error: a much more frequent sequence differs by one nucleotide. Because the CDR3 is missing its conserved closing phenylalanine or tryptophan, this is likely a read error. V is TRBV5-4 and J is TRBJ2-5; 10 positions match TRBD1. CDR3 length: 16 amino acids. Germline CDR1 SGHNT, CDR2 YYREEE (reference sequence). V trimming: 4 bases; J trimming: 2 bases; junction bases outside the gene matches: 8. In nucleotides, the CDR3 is TGTGCCAGCAGCCCTAGTAGGACAGGGGGTCAAGAGACCCAGTACTCC. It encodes CASSPSRTGGQETQYS.

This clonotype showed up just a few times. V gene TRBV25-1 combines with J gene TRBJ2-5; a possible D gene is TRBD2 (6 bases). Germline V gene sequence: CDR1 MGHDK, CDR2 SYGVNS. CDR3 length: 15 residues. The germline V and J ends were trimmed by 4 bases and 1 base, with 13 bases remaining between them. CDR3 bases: TGTGCCAGCAGTGCTGGGGACTTACCCCAAGAGACCCAGTACTTC. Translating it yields CASSAGDLPQETQYF. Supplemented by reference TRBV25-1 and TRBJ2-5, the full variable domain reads EADIYQTPRYLVIGTGKKITLECSQTMGHDKMYWYQQDPGMELHLIHYSYGVNSTEKGDLSSESTVSRIRTEHFPLTLESARPSHTSQYLCASSAGDLPQETQYFGPGTRLLVL.

Written as DNA, the CDR3 is TGTGCCAGCAGCGCACAGGGGGTGGAGACCCAGTACTTC. As protein: CASSAQGVETQYF. The chain recombines TRBV9 with TRBJ2-5, with 8 bases matching TRBD1. Unmatched junction bases numbered 3, after V lost 3 bases and J lost 5 bases. The CDR3 consists of 13 residues. Germline values: CDR1 SGDLS, CDR2 YYNGEE.

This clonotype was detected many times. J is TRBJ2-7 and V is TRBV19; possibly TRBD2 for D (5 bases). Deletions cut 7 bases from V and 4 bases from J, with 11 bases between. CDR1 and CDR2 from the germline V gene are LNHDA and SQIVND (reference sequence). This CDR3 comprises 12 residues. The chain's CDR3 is CASNGEGYEQYF. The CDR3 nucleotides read TGTGCCAGTAACGGTGAGGGATACGAGCAGTACTTC.

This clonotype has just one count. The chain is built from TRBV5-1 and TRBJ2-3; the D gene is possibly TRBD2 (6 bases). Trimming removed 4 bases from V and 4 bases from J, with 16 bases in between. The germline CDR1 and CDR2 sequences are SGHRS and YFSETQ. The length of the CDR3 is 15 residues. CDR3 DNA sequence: TGCGCCAGCAGCAGGGACTCCACCTCCCCAGATACGCAGTATTTT. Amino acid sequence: CASSRDSTSPDTQYF.

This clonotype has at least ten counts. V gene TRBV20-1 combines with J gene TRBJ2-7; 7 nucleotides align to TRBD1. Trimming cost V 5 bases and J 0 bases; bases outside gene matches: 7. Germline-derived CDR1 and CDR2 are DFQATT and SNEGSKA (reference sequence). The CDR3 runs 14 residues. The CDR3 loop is CSAQGQWSSYEQYF. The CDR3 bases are TGCAGTGCTCAGGGACAGTGGAGCTCCTACGAGCAGTACTTC.

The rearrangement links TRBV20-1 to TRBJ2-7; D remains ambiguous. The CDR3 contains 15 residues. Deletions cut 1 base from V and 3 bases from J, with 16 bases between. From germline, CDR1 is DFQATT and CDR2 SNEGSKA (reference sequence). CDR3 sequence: CSARAPTGPFYEQYF. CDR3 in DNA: TGCAGTGCTAGAGCTCCAACGGGCCCATTCTACGAGCAGTACTTC.

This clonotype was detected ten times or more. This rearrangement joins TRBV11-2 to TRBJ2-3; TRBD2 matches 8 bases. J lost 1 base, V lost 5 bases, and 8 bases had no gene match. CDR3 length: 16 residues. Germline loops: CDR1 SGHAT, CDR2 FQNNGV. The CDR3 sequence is CASSPRSGSGTDTQYF. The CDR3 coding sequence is TGTGCCAGCAGCCCGAGGAGCGGGAGCGGCACAGATACGCAGTATTTT. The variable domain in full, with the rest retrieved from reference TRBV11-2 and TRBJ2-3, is EAGVAQSPRYKIIEKRQSVAFWCNPISGHATLYWYQQILGQGPKLLIQFQNNGVVDDSQLPKDRFSAERLKGVDSTLKIQPAKLEDSAVYLCASSPRSGSGTDTQYFGPGTRLTVL.

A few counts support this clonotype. The chain's CDR3 is CASSFIQANVLTF. The CDR3 coding sequence is TGTGCCAGCAGCTTCATACAGGCCAACGTCCTGACTTTC. The chain joins TRBV5-6 to TRBJ2-6; D is unresolved. There are 13 residues in the CDR3. Deletions cut 2 bases from V and 6 bases from J, with 6 bases between. Germline loops: CDR1 SGHDT, CDR2 YYEEEE. The full variable domain, its missing parts supplied by reference TRBV5-6 and TRBJ2-6, is DAGVTQSPTHLIKTRGQQVTLRCSPKSGHDTVSWYQQALGQGPQFIFQYYEEEERQRGNFPDRFSGHQFPNYSSELNVNALLLGDSALYLCASSFIQANVLTFGAGSRLTVL.

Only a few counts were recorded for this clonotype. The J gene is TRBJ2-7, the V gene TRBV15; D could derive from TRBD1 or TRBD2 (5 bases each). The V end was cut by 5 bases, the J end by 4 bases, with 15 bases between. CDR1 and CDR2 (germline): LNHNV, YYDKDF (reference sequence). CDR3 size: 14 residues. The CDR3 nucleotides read TGTGCCACCAGCCGAGGGGCAGGGATTTACGAGCAGTACTTC. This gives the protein CATSRGAGIYEQYF.

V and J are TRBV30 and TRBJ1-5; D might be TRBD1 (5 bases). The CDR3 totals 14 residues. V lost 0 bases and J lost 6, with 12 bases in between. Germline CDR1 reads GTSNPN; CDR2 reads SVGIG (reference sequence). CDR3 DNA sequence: TGTGCCTGGAGTGTACGGGGGGTCTTTCAGCCCCAGCATTTT. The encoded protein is CAWSVRGVFQPQHF.

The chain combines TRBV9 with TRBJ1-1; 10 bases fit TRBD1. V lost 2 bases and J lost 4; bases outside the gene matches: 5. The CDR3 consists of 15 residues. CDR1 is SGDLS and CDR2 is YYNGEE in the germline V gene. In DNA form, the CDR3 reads TGTGCCAGCAGCGTGGACAGGGGGTTGGTCACTGAAGCTTTCTTT. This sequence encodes CASSVDRGLVTEAFF.

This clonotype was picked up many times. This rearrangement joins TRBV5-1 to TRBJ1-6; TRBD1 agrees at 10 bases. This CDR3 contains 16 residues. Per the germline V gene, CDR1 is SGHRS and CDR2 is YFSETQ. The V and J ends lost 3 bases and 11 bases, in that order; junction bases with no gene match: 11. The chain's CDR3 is CASSSKDRGERTPLHF. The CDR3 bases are TGCGCCAGCAGCTCCAAGGACAGGGGGGAAAGGACACCCCTCCACTTT.